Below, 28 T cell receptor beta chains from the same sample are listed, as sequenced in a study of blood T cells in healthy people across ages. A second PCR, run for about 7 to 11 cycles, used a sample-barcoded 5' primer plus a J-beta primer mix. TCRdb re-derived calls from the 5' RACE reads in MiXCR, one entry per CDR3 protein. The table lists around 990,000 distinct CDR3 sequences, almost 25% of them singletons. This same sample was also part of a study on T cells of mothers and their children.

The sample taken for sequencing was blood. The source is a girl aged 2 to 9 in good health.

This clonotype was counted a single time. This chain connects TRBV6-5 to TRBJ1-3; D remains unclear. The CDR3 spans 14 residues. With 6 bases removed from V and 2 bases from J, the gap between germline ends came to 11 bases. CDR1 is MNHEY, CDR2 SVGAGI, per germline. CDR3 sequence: CASSRVGAGNTIYF. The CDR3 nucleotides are TGTGCCAGCAGCCGAGTTGGAGCTGGAAACACCATATATTTT.

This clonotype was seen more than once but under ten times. In DNA, the CDR3 is TGTGCCAGCACCGCCGGGACAGGGGACCACAATGAGCAGTTCTTC. Translating gives CASTAGTGDHNEQFF. V and J are TRBV12-3 or TRBV12-4 and TRBJ2-1, with 10 bases aligning to TRBD1. V lost 7 bases and J lost 5; bases outside the gene matches: 8. The CDR3 spans 15 residues.

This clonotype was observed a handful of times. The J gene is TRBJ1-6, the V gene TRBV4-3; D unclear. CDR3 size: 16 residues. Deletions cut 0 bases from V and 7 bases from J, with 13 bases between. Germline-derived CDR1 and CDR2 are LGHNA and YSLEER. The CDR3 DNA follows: TGCGCCAGCAGCCAAGAAAGGAAGGAGGCCAATTCACCCCTCCACTTT. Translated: CASSQERKEANSPLHF.

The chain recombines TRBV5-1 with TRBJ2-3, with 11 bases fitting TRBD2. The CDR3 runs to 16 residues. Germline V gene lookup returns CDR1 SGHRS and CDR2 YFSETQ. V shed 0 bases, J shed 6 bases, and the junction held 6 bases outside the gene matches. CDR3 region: CASSLVSGRAGDTQYF. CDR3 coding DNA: TGCGCCAGCAGCTTGGTTAGCGGGAGGGCCGGGGATACGCAGTATTTT.

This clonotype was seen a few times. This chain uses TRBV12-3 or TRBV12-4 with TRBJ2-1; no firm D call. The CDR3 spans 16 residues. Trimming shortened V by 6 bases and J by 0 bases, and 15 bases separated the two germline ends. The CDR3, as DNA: TGTGCCAGCAGCCCTTCCGACCGTGACTCCTACAATGAGCAGTTCTTC. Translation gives CASSPSDRDSYNEQFF.

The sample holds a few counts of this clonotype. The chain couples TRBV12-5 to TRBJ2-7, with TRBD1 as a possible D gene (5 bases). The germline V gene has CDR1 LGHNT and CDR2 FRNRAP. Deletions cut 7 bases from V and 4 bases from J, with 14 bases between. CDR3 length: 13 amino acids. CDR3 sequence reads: CASALWGDYEQYF. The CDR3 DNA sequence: TGTGCTAGTGCCCTGTGGGGCGATTACGAGCAGTACTTC. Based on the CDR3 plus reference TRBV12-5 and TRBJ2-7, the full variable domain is DARVTQTPRHKVTEMGQEVTMRCQPILGHNTVFWYRQTMMQGLELLAYFRNRAPLDDSGMPKDRFSAEMPDATLATLKIQPSEPRDSAVYFCASALWGDYEQYFGPGTRLTVT.

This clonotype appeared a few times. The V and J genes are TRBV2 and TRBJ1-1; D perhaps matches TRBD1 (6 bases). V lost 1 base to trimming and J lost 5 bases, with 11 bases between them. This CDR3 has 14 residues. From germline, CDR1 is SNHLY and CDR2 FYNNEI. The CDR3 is CASSEEGHLTEAFF. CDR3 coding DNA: TGTGCCAGCAGTGAAGAGGGACATCTTACTGAAGCTTTCTTT.

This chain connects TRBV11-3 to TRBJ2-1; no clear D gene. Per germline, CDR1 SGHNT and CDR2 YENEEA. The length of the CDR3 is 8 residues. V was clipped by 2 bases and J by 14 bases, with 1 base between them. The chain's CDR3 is CASSLKFF. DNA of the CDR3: TGTGCCAGCAGCTTAAAGTTCTTC.

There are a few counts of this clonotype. CDR3 in DNA: TGCAGTGCTAGATGGGAGTACATGAACACTGAAGCTTTCTTT. Protein sequence: CSARWEYMNTEAFF. The gene calls are TRBV20-1 and TRBJ1-1; D not certain. Germline V lookup: CDR1 DFQATT, CDR2 SNEGSKA (reference sequence). Trimming cost V 2 bases and J 0 bases, with 10 bases left between them. The CDR3 loop spans 14 amino acids.

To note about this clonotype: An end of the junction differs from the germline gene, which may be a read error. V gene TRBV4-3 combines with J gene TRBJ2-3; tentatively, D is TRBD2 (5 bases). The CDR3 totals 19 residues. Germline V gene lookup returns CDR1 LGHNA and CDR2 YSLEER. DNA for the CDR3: TGCGCCAGCAGCCAAGGCTCGTGGACTGGAACTTTATTTAGAGATGCGCAGTATTTT. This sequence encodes CASSQGSWTGTLFRDAQYF.

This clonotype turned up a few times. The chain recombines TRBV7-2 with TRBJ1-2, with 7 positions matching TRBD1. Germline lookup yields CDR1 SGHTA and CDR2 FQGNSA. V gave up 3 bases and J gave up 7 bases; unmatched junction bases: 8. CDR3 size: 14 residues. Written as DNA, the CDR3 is TGTGCCAGCAGCTTTGACAGGGACCTAAGTGGCTACACCTTC. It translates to CASSFDRDLSGYTF. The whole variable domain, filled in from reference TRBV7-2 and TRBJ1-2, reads GAGVSQSPSNKVTEKGKDVELRCDPISGHTALYWYRQSLGQGLEFLIYFQGNSAPDKSGLPSDRFSAERTGGSVSTLTIQRTQQEDSAVYLCASSFDRDLSGYTFGSGTRLTVV.

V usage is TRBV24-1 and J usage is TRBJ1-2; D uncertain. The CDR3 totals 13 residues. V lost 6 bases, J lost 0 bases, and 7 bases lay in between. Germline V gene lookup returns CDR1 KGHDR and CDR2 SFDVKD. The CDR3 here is CATSSAANYGYTF. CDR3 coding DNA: TGTGCCACCAGTTCGGCTGCTAACTATGGCTACACCTTC.

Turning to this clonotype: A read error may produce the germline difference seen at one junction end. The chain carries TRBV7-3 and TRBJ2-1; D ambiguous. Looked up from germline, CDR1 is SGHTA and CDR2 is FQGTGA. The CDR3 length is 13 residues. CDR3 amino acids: CASSFSESETQYF. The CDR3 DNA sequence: TGTGCCAGCAGCTTTTCGGAGTCAGAGACCCAATACTTC. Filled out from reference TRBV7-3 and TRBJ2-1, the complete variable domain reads GAGVSQTPSNKVTEKGKYVELRCDPISGHTALYWYRQSLGQGPEFLIYFQGTGAADDSGLPNDRFFAVRPEGSVSTLKIQRTERGDSAVYLCASSFSESETQYFGPGTRLTVL.

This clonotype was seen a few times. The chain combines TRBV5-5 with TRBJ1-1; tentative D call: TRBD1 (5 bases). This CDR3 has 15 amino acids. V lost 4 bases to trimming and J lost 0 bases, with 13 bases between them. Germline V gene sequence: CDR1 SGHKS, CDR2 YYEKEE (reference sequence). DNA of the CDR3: TGTGCCAGCAGCGCGGGACGCCCCATGAACACTGAAGCTTTCTTT. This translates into CASSAGRPMNTEAFF.

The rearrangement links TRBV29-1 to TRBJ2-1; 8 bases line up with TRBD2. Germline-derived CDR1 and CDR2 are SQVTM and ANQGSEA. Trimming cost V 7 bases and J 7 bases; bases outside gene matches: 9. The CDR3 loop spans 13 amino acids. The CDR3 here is CSAVAGYFNEQFF. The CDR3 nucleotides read TGCAGCGCCGTAGCGGGGTACTTTAATGAGCAGTTCTTC.

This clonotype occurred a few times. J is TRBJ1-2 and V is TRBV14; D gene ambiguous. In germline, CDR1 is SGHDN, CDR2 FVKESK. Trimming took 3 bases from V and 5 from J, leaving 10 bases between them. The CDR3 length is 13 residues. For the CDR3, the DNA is TGTGCCAGCAGCCAGGATATCAGTTATGGCTACACCTTC. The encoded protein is CASSQDISYGYTF.

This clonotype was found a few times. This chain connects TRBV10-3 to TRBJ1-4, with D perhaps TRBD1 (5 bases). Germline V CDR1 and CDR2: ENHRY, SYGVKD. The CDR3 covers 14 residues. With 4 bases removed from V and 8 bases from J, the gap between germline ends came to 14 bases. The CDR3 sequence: CAISGPREGEKLFF. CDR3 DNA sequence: TGTGCCATCAGTGGGCCCAGGGAGGGCGAAAAACTGTTTTTT.

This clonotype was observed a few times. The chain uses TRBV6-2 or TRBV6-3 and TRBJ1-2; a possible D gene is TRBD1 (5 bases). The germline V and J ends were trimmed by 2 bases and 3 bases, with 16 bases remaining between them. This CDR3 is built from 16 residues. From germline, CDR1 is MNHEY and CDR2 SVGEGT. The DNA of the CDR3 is TGTGCCAGCAGTTACCTTCTGGGGGGAAGCGACTATGGCTACACCTTC. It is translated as CASSYLLGGSDYGYTF.

For the CDR3, the DNA is TGCGCCAGCAGCTTCGGAGGGCTACCGACCTACGAGCAGTACTTC. Amino acids: CASSFGGLPTYEQYF. This chain uses TRBV5-1 with TRBJ2-7, with a tentative D call TRBD2 (6 bases). The CDR3 contains 15 residues. Trimming took 2 bases from V and 2 from J, leaving 14 bases between them. The V gene's germline CDR1 is SGHRS and CDR2 YFSETQ.

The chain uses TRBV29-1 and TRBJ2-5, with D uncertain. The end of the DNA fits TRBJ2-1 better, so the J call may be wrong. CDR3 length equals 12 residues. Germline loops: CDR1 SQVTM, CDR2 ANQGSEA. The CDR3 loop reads CSVEDWVGEQFF. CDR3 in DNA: TGCAGCGTTGAAGATTGGGTCGGGGAGCAGTTCTTC.

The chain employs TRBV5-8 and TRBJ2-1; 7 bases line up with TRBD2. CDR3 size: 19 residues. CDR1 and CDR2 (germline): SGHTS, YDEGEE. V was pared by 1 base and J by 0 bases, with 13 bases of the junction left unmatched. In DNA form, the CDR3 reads TGTGCCAGCAGCTTGTTTCGCGGGAGTGTTGCCAGCTCCTACAATGAGCAGTTCTTC. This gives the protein CASSLFRGSVASSYNEQFF.

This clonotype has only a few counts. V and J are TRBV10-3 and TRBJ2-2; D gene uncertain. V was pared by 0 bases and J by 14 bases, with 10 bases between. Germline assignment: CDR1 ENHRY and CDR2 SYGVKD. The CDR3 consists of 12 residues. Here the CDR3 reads CAISESADDLFF. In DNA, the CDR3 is TGTGCCATCAGTGAGTCCGCGGATGACCTGTTTTTT.

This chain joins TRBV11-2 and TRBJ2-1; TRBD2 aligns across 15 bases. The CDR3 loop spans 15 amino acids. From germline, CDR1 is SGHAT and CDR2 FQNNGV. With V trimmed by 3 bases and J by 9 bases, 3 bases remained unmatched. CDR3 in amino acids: CASSLGLAGGSEQFF. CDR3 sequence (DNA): TGTGCCAGCAGCTTGGGACTAGCGGGAGGTAGTGAGCAGTTCTTC. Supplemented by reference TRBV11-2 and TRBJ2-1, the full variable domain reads EAGVAQSPRYKIIEKRQSVAFWCNPISGHATLYWYQQILGQGPKLLIQFQNNGVVDDSQLPKDRFSAERLKGVDSTLKIQPAKLEDSAVYLCASSLGLAGGSEQFFGPGTRLTVL.

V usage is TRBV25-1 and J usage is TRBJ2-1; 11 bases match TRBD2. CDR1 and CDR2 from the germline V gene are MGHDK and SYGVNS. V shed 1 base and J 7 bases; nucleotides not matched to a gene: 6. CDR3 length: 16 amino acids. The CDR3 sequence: CASSESPGLAANEQFF. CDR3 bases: TGTGCCAGCAGTGAATCCCCGGGACTAGCGGCGAATGAGCAGTTCTTC.

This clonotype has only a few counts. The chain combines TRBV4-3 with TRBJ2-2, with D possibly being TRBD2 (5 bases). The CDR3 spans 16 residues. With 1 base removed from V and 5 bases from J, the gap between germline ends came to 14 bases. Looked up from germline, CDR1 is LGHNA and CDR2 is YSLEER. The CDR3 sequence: CASSQAGRPITGELFF. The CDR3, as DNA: TGCGCCAGCAGCCAAGCTGGGAGACCTATAACCGGGGAGCTGTTTTTT.

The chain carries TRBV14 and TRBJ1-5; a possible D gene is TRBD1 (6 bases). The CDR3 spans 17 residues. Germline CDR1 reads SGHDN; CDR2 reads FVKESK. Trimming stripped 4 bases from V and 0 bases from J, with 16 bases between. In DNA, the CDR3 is TGTGCCAGCAGCCTGCCTGGGGGACATCCTAGCAATCAGCCCCAGCATTTT. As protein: CASSLPGGHPSNQPQHF.

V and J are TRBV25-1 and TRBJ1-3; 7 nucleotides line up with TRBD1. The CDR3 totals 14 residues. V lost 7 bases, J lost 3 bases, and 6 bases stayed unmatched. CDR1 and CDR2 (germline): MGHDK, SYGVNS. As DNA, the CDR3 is TGTGCCAGCACTTCTAGGGGGCTTGGAAACACCATATATTTT. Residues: CASTSRGLGNTIYF.

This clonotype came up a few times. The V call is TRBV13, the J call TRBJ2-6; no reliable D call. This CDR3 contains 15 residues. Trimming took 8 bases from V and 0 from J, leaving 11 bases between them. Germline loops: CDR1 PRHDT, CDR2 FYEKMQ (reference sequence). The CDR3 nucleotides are TGTGCCAGCTCGTACGGAAGCTCTGGGGCCAACGTCCTGACTTTC. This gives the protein CASSYGSSGANVLTF. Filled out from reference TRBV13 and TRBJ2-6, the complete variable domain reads AAGVIQSPRHLIKEKRETATLKCYPIPRHDTVYWYQQGPGQDPQFLISFYEKMQSDKGSIPDRFSAQQFSDYHSELNMSSLELGDSALYFCASSYGSSGANVLTFGAGSRLTVL.